A single sample gave rise to the 5 T cell receptor beta chains below, sequenced in a study of immune heterogeneity within non-small cell lung tumors. Multiplex PCR relied on 32 V and 13 J primers to amplify TCR beta CDR3. TCRdb itself ran the multiplex PCR reads through MiXCR, one entry per CDR3 protein. The sample has 2,600 or so distinct CDR3 sequences; 25% to 30% are singletons. Samples each supplied around 600 ng of bulk tumor genomic DNA as template. During surgery, each primary tumor gave multiple biopsies spaced as far apart as possible. With untreated, newly diagnosed non-small cell lung cancer, the patients went on to undergo curative surgery. Sequences were obtained from lung tumor tissue. All receptors come from a man between 60 and 70 years old with non-small cell lung cancer.

This clonotype has more than one count but fewer than ten. The CDR3 spells CASSQDGTRYNEQFF. Here the CDR3 DNA reads TGCGCCAGCAGCCAAGACGGGACTAGATACAATGAGCAGTTCTTC. The rearrangement uses TRBV4-1 and TRBJ2-1; TRBD2 agrees at 8 bases. Germline V gives CDR1 MGHRA, CDR2 YSYEKL. The V segment lost 0 bases and the J segment 4 bases; nucleotides outside the gene matches: 2. CDR3 length: 15 residues.

This clonotype was observed a handful of times. The junction does not match germline at one end; this may be a read error. The genes are TRBV25-1 and TRBJ2-1; D call uncertain. The CDR3 is made up of 15 amino acids. CDR1 is MGHDK, CDR2 SYGVNS, per germline. In DNA, the CDR3 is TGTGCCACCACCCCCGGGCACCGGTCCTTCAATGAGCAGTTCTTC. Translation: CATTPGHRSFNEQFF.

Notes on this clonotype: It is likely a read error, because the conserved phenylalanine at the end of the CDR3 is missing. V usage is TRBV28 and J usage is TRBJ2-7, with TRBD2 identical over 9 bases. Germline CDR1 and CDR2: MDHEN and SYDVKM. This CDR3 has 18 amino acids. The CDR3 spells CASSLGGGGSGSFYEQYL. The CDR3 DNA sequence: TGCGCCAGCAGTTTAGGAGGAGGGGGTAGCGGGAGTTTTTACGAGCAGTACCTC.

The gene calls are TRBV2 and TRBJ2-3; D is possibly TRBD1 or TRBD2 (5 bases each). The length of the CDR3 is 15 residues. Germline values: CDR1 SNHLY, CDR2 FYNNEI. Trimming removed 4 bases from V and 0 bases from J, with 11 bases in between. The CDR3 DNA reads as TGTGCCAGCAGTGCCCGGGACCCTAGCACAGATACGCAGTATTTT. Translated: CASSARDPSTDTQYF.

By proportion, this clonotype is medium-sized. The CDR3 region has the DNA TGTGCCAGTAGTATAGATCCTCCGATCCAGCCCCAGCATTTT. It translates to CASSIDPPIQPQHF. The chain uses TRBV19 and TRBJ1-5; D not resolved. V was trimmed by 0 bases and J by 7 bases, leaving 10 bases between them. The CDR3 sequence is 14 residues long. Germline V lookup: CDR1 LNHDA, CDR2 SQIVND (reference sequence). The full variable domain, its missing parts supplied by reference TRBV19 and TRBJ1-5, is DGGITQSPKYLFRKEGQNVTLSCEQNLNHDAMYWYRQDPGQGLRLIYYSQIVNDFQKGDIAEGYSVSREKKESFPLTVTSAQKNPTAFYLCASSIDPPIQPQHFGDGTRLSIL.